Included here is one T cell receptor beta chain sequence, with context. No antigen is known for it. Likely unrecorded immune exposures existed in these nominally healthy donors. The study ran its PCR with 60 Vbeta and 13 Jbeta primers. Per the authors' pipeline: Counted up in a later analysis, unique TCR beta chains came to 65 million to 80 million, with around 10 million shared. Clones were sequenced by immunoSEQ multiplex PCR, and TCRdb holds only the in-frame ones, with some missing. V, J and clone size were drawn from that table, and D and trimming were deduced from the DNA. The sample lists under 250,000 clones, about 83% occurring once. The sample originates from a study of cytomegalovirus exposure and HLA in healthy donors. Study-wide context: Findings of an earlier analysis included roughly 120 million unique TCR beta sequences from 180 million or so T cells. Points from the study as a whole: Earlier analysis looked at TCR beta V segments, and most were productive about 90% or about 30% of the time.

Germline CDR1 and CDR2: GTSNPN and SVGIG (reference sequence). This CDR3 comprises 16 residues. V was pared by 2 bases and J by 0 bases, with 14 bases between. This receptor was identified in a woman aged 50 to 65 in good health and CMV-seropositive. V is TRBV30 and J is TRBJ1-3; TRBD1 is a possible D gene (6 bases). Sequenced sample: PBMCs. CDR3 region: CAWSPYYRDSGNTIYF. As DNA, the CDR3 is TGTGCCTGGAGTCCCTATTACAGGGACTCTGGAAACACCATATATTTT.